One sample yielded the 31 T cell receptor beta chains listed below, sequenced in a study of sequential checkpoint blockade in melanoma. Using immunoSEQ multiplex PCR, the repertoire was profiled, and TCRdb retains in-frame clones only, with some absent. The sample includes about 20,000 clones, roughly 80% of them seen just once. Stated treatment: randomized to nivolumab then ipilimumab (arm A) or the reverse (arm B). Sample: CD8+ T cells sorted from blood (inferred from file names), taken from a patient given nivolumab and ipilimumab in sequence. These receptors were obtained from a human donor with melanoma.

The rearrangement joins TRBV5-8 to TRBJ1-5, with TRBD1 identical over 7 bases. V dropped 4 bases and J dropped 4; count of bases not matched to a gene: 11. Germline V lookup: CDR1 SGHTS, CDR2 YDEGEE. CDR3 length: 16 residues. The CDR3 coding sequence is TGTGCCAGCAGCCAACCGGGACAGTCAAAGAATCAGCCCCAGCATTTT. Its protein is CASSQPGQSKNQPQHF.

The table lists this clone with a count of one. CDR3 residues: CASSYSRFSYEQYF. The CDR3 coding sequence is TGTGCCAGCAGTTACTCGCGTTTCTCCTACGAGCAGTACTTC. This chain uses TRBV6-5 with TRBJ2-7; D remains unclear. Trimming pared 0 bases from V and 0 bases from J, leaving 6 bases between. CDR3 length: 14 residues. Germline CDR1 is MNHEY and CDR2 is SVGAGI.

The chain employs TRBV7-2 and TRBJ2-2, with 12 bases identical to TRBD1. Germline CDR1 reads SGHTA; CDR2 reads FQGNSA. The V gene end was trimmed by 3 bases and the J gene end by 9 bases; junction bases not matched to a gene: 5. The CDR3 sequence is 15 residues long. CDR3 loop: CASSLRDRGLRELFF. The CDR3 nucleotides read TGTGCCAGCAGCTTGCGGGACAGGGGGCTTCGGGAGCTGTTTTTT.

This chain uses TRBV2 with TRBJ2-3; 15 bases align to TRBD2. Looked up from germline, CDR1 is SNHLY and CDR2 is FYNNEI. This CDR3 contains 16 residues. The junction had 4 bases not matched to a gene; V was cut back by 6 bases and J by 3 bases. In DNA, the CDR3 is TGTGCCAGCAGGGGAGGACTAGCGGGGGGGACAGATACGCAGTATTTT. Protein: CASRGGLAGGTDTQYF.

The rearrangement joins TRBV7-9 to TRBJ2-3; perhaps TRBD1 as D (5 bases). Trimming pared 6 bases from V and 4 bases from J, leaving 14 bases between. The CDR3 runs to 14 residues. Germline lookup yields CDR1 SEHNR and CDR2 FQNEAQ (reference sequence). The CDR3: CASRPETEPDTQYF. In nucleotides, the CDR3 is TGTGCCAGCAGACCTGAGACAGAGCCAGATACGCAGTATTTT.

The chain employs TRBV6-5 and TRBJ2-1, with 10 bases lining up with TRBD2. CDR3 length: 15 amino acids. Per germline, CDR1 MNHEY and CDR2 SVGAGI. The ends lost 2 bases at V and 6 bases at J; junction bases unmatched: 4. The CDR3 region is CASSYNSGGTNEQFF. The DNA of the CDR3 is TGTGCCAGCAGTTACAATAGCGGGGGGACCAATGAGCAGTTCTTC.

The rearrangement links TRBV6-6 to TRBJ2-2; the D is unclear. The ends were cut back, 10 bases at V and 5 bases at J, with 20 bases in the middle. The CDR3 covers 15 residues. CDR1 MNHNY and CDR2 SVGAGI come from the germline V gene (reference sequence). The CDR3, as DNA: TGTGCCACCAAAAACGCGGATAACCCGACCGGGGAGCTGTTTTTT. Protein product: CATKNADNPTGELFF.

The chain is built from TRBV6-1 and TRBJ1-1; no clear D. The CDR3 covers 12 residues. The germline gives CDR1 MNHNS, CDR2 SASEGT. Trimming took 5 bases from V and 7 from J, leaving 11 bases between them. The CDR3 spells CASSYSAIEAFF. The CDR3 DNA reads TGTGCCAGCAGTTATAGCGCAATTGAAGCTTTCTTT.

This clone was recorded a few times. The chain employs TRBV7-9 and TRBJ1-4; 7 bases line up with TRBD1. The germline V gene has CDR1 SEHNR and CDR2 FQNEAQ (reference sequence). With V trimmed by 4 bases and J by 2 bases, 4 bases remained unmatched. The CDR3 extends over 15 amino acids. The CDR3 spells CASSSTTGTNEKLFF. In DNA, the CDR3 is TGTGCCAGCAGCTCGACGACAGGGACTAATGAAAAACTGTTTTTT.

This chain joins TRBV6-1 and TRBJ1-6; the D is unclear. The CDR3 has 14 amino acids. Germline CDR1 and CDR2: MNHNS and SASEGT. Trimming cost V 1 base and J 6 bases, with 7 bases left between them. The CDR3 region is CASSEGASNSPLHF. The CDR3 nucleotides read TGTGCCAGCAGTGAAGGTGCCAGTAATTCACCCCTCCACTTT.

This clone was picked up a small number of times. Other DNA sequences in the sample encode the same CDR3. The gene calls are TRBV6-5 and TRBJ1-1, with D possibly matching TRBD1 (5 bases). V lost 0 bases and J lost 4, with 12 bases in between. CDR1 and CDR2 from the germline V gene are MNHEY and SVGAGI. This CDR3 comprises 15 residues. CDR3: CASSYSGGGGTEAFF. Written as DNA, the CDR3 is TGTGCCAGCAGTTACTCGGGGGGAGGAGGCACTGAAGCTTTCTTT.

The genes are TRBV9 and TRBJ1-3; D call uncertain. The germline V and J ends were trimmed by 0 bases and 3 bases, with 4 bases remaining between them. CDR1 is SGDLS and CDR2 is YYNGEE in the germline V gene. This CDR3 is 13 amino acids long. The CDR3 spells CASSVAGGNTIYF. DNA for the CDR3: TGTGCCAGCAGCGTAGCGGGTGGAAACACCATATATTTT.

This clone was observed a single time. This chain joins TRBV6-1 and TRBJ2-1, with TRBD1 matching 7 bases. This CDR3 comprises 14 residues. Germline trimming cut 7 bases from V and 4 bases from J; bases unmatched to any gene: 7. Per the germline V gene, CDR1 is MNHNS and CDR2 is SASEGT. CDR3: CASNPGGQYNEQFF. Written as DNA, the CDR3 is TGTGCCAGCAACCCTGGGGGACAGTACAATGAGCAGTTCTTC.

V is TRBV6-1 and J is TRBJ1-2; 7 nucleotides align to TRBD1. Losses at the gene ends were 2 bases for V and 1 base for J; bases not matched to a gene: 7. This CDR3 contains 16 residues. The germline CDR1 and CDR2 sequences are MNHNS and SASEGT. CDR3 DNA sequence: TGTGCCAGCAGTGAACCGGGACAGCTTCTTAACTATGGCTACACCTTC. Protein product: CASSEPGQLLNYGYTF.

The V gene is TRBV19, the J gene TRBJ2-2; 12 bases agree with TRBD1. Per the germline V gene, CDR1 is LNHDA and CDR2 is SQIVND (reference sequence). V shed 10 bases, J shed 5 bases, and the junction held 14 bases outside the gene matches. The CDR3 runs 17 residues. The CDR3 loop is CATSGQGASYGTGELFF. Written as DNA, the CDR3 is TGTGCCACATCGGGACAGGGGGCCTCGTACGGAACCGGGGAGCTGTTTTTT. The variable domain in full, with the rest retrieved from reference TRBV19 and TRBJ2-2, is DGGITQSPKYLFRKEGQNVTLSCEQNLNHDAMYWYRQDPGQGLRLIYYSQIVNDFQKGDIAEGYSVSREKKESFPLTVTSAQKNPTAFYLCATSGQGASYGTGELFFGEGSRLTVL.

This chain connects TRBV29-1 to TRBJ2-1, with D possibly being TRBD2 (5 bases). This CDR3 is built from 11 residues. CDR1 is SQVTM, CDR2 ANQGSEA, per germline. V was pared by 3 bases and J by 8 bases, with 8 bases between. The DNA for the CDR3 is TGCAGCGTTGAGTTGGGAGATGAGCAGTTCTTC. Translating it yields CSVELGDEQFF.

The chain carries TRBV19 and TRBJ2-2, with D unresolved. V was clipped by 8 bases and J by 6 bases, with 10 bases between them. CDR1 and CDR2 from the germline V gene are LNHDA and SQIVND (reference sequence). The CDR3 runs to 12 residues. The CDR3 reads CASEGASGELFF. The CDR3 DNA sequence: TGTGCCAGTGAAGGAGCCTCCGGGGAGCTGTTTTTT.

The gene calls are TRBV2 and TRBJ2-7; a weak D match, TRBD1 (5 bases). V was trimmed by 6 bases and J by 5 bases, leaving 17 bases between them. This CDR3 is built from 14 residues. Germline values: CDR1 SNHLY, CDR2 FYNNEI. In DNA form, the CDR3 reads TGTGCCAGCAGCTTGAAGGCAGGGTCCCACGAGCAGTACTTC. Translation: CASSLKAGSHEQYF.

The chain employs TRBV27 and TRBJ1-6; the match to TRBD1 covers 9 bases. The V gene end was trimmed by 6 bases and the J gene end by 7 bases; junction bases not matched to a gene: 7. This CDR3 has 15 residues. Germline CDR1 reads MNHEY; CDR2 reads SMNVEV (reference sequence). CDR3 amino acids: CASRTGTGSNSPLHF. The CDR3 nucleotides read TGTGCCAGCAGGACCGGGACAGGGAGCAATTCACCCCTCCACTTT.

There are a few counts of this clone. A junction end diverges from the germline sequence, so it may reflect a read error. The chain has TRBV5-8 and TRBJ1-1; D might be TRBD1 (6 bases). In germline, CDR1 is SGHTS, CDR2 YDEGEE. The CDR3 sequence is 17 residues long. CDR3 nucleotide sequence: TGTGCCAGTAGCTACTCGACTATAACAGGGATGGGCACTGAAGCCTCCTTT. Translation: CASSYSTITGMGTEASF.

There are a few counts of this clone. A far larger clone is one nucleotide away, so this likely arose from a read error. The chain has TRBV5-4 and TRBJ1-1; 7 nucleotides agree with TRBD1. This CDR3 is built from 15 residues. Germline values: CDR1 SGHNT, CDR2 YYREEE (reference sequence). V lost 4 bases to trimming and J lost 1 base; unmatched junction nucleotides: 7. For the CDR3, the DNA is TGTGCCAGCAGCCAAGATTCAGGGGGGAACACTGAAGCTTTCTTT. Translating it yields CASSQDSGGNTEAFF.

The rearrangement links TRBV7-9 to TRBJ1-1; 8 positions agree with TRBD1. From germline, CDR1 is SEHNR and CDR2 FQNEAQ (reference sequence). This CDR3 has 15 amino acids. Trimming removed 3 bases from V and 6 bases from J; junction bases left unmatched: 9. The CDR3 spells CASSFAGTGSAEAFF. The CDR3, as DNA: TGTGCCAGCAGCTTCGCGGGGACAGGTTCTGCTGAAGCTTTCTTT.

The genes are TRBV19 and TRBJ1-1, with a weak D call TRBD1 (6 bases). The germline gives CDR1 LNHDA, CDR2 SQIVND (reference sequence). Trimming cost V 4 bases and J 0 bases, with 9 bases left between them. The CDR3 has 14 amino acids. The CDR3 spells CASSTGHLNTEAFF. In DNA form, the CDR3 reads TGTGCCAGTAGTACGGGACATCTGAACACTGAAGCTTTCTTT.

The CDR3 region is CASSPGGKGWGSSYNSPLHF. Written as DNA, the CDR3 is TGTGCCAGCAGTCCGGGGGGGAAAGGATGGGGGAGCTCCTATAATTCACCCCTCCACTTT. The rearrangement uses TRBV28 and TRBJ1-6, with D perhaps TRBD1 (5 bases). In germline, CDR1 is MDHEN, CDR2 SYDVKM. CDR3 size: 20 residues. Between the trimmed V and J ends, which lost 5 bases and 0 bases, there was a span of 23 bases. Together with reference TRBV28 and TRBJ1-6, the CDR3 gives the full variable domain: DVKVTQSSRYLVKRTGEKVFLECVQDMDHENMFWYRQDPGLGLRLIYFSYDVKMKEKGDIPEGYSVSREKKERFSLILESASTNQTSMYLCASSPGGKGWGSSYNSPLHFGNGTRLTVT.

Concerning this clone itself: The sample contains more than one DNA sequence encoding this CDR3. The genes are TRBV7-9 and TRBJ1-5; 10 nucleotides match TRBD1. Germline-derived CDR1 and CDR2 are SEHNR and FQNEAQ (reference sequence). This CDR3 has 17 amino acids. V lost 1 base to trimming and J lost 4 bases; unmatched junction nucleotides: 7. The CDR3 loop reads CASSLGGTGVGNQPQHF. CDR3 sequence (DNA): TGTGCCAGCAGCTTAGGAGGGACAGGGGTGGGGAATCAGCCCCAGCATTTT.

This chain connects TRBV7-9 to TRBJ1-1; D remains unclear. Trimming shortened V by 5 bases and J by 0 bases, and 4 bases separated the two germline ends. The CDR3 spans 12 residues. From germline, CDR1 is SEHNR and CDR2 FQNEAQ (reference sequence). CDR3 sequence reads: CASSRVNTEAFF. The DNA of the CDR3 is TGTGCCAGCAGCCGAGTGAACACTGAAGCTTTCTTT.

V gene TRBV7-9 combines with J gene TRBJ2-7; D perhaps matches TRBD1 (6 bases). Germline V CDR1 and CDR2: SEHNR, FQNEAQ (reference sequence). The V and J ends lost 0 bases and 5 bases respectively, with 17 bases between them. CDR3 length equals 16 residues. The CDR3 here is CASSLAGASLEDEQYF. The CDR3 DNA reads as TGTGCCAGCAGCTTAGCGGGGGCATCCCTTGAGGACGAGCAGTACTTC.

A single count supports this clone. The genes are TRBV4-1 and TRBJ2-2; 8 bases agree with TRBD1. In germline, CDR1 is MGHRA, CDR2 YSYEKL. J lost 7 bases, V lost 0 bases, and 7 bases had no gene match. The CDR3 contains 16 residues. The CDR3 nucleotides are TGCGCCAGCAGCCAAGAGGCAGGGGGCGTAGGCGGGGAGCTGTTTTTT. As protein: CASSQEAGGVGGELFF.

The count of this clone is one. In nucleotides, the CDR3 is TGTGCCAGCGGGGGGGGTACAGATACGCAGTATTTT. Amino acids: CASGGGTDTQYF. V and J are TRBV27 and TRBJ2-3; 7 bases align to TRBD2. This CDR3 is built from 12 residues. Germline V gene lookup returns CDR1 MNHEY and CDR2 SMNVEV (reference sequence). V shed 8 bases and J 3 bases; nucleotides not matched to a gene: 2.

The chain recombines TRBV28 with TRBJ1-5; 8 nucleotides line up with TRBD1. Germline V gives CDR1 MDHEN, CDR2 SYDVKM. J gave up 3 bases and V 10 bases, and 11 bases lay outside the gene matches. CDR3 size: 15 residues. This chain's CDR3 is CATDRGSGYNQPQHF. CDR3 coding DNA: TGTGCCACCGACAGGGGCTCTGGTTACAATCAGCCCCAGCATTTT.

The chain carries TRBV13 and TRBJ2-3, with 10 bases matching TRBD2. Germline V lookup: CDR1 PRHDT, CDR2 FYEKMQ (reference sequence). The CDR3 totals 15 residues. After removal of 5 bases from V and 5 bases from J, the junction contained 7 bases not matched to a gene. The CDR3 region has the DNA TGTGCCAGCAGCCAAAAGCGGGGGGGGGAAGATACGCAGTATTTT. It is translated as CASSQKRGGEDTQYF.